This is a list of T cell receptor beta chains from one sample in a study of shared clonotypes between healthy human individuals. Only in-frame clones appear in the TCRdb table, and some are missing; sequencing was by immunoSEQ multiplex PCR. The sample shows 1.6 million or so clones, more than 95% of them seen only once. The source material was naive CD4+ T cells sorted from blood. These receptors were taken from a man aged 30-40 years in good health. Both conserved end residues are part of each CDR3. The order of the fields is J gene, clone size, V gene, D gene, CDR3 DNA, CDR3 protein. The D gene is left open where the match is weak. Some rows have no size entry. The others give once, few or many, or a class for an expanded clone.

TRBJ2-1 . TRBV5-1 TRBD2 TGCGCCAGCAGCTTGGAAGAGAAACTAGCGGGAGCTACCTCCTACAATGAGCAGTTCTTC CASSLEEKLAGATSYNEQFF
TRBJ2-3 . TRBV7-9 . TGTGCCAGCAGCTTAGAGCCTCTCCGGTACCCCCCAGATACGCAGTATTTT CASSLEPLRYPPDTQYF
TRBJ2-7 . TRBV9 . TGTGCCAGCAGCGTACATTTTACCTCCTACGAGCAGTACTTC CASSVHFTSYEQYF
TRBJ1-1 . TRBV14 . TGTGCCAGCAGCCGTCACGACAACACTGAAGCTTTCTTT CASSRHDNTEAFF
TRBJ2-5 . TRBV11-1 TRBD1 TGTGCCAGCAGCTTAGATGGATCAGGGGGCTCGGAGACCCAGTACTTC CASSLDGSGGSETQYF
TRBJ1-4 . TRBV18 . TGTGCCAGCTCACCAATAACAGCGGCAACTAATGAAAAACTATTTTTT CASSPITAATNEKLFF
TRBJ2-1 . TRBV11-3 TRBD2 TGTGCCAGCACCGTTTCCGGGACTAGCGGAGACAATGAGCAGTTCTTC CASTVSGTSGDNEQFF
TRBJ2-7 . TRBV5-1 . TGCGCCAGCAGCAGGGACGGATCCTACGAGCAGTACTTC CASSRDGSYEQYF
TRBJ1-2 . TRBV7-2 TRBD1 TGTGCCAGCAGCCTGGGGACAGGGGGCGCGGGCTACACCTTC CASSLGTGGAGYTF
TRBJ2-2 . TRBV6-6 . TGTGCCAGCAGTTACTCGTGGGGGGCGGAAACCGGGGAGCTGTTTTTT CASSYSWGAETGELFF
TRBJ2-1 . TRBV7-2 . TGTGCCAGCACACCGCAGGGGGCTAGCGGTTCCTACAATGAGCAGTTCTTC CASTPQGASGSYNEQFF
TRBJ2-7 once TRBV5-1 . TGCGCCAGCAGCCCTGCGCAGGGCAATCTTTACGAGCAGTACTTC CASSPAQGNLYEQYF
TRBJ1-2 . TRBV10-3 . TGTGCCATCAGTGAAGGTCGATTGGGGAATGGCTACACCTTC CAISEGRLGNGYTF
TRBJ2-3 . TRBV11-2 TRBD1 TGTGCCAGCAGCTTTGGGACAGAGGGAGATACGCAGTATTTT CASSFGTEGDTQYF
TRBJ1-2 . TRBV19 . TGTGCCAGTAGTATAGAGAACTATGGCTACACCTTC CASSIENYGYTF
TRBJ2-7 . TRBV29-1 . TGCAGCGTTGAAGACGGGACGCCCTGGAGCTCCTACGAGCAGTACTTC CSVEDGTPWSSYEQYF
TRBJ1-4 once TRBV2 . TGTGCCAGCAGGAGAGACCTGAGGGAAAAACTGTTTTTT CASRRDLREKLFF
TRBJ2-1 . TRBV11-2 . TGTGCCAGCAGCTTAGGTCAACGACGTAGCTCCTACAATGAGCAGTTCTTC CASSLGQRRSSYNEQFF
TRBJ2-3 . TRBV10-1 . TGCGCCAGCAGTGATTCCCACATGGATACGCAGTATTTT CASSDSHMDTQYF
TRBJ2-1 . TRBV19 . TGTGCCAGTAGTATAACCTCCTACAATGAGCAGTTCTTC CASSITSYNEQFF
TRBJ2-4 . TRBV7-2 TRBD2 TGTGCCAGCAGCATAGGACTAGCGGCAGACAAAAACATTCAGTACTTC CASSIGLAADKNIQYF
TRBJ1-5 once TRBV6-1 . TGTGCCAGCAGTCCCCGGACATCGGGGGACCAGCCCCAGCATTTT CASSPRTSGDQPQHF
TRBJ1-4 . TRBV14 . TGTGCCAGCAGCCAAGAAAGTAATGAAAAACTGTTTTTT CASSQESNEKLFF
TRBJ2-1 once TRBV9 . TGTGCCAGCAGCGTAGTTGGCACCGATTCTTACAATGAGCAGTTCTTC CASSVVGTDSYNEQFF
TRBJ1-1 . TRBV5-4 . TGTGCCAGCAGCTTGGAGAGGAACACTGAAGCTTTCTTT CASSLERNTEAFF
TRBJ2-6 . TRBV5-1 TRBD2 TGCGCCAGCAGGCCAGCGGGGAAGTCTGGGGCCAACGTCCTGACTTTC CASRPAGKSGANVLTF
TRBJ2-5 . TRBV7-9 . TGTGCCAGCACAGGGGCTCATCAAGAGACCCAGTACTTC CASTGAHQETQYF
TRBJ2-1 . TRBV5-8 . TGTGCCAGCAGCTTTTCGCCTGGGGTGTACAATGAGCAGTTCTTC CASSFSPGVYNEQFF
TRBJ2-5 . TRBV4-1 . TGCGCCAGCAGCCAGGCTTCTGTGGGGAGTCTGGAGACCCAGTACTTC CASSQASVGSLETQYF
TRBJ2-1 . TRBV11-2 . TGTGCCAGCAGCTTAGGGAATGAGCAGTTCTTC CASSLGNEQFF
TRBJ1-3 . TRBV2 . TGTGCCAGCGGAAGCTCTGGAAACACCATATATTTT CASGSSGNTIYF
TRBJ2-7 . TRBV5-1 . TGCGCCAGCAGCTTGGCCGCCACTGGACCCTACGAGCAGTACTTC CASSLAATGPYEQYF
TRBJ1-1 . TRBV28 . TGTGCCAGCAGTCAAGGACAGATAACTGAAGCTTTCTTT CASSQGQITEAFF
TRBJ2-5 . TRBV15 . TGTGCCACCAGCAGCCCCATGGGGTCGGCTCCGCTTCAAGAGACCCAGTACTTC CATSSPMGSAPLQETQYF
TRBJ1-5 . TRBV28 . TGTGCCAGCAGGGATACCAGGGATCATCAGCCCCAGCATTTT CASRDTRDHQPQHF
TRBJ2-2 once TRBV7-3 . TGTGCCAGCAGTTTACCCGGACGCTACACCGGGGAGCTGTTTTTT CASSLPGRYTGELFF
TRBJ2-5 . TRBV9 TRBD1 TGTGCCAGCAGCCCGCCGGGGACAGGCCAAGAGACCCAGTACTTC CASSPPGTGQETQYF
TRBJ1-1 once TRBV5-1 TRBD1 TGCGCCAGCAGCTGGCAGGGGGACACTGAAGCTTTCTTT CASSWQGDTEAFF
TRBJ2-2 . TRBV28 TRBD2 TGTGCCAGCAGTAAAGATAGCGGGAGGGCCGGTACCGGGGAGCTGTTTTTT CASSKDSGRAGTGELFF
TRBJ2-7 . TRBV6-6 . TGTGCCAGCACCGACTGGGGACGAGGGCCCTACGAGCAGTACTTC CASTDWGRGPYEQYF
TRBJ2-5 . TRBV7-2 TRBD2 TGTGCCAGCAGCTTAGGCGGGAGCGGGGAGACCCAGTACTTC CASSLGGSGETQYF
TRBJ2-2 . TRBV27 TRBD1 TGTGCCAGCAGGCCGGGACAGGGGCACACCGGGGAGCTGTTTTTT CASRPGQGHTGELFF
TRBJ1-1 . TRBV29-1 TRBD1 TGCAGCGTCGCGACAGGGGGGAACACTGAAGCTTTCTTT CSVATGGNTEAFF
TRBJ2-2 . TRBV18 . TGTGCCAGCACCACAGGGCACGCCGGGGAGCTGTTTTTT CASTTGHAGELFF
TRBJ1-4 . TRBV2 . TGTGCCAGCAGTGAGGGGAGGAGTGAAAAACTGTTTTTT CASSEGRSEKLFF
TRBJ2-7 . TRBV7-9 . TGTGCCAGCAGCTTAGTAGGGGGCTCCTACGAGCAGTACTTC CASSLVGGSYEQYF
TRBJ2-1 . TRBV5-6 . TGTGCCAGCAGCTCGAATGCCAGGGCCAATGAGCAGTTCTTC CASSSNARANEQFF
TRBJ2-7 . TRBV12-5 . TGTGCTAGTGGTTTGGGCAGGAGCGAGCAGTACTTC CASGLGRSEQYF
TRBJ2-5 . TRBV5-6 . TGTGCCAGCTGGGTCGCGGGACAAGAGACCCAGTACTTC CASWVAGQETQYF
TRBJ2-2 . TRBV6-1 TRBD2 TGTGCCAGCAGTGAAATCGGGAGGGCCTTTACCGGGGAGCTGTTTTTT CASSEIGRAFTGELFF
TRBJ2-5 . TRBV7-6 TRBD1 TGTGCCAGCAGCCAAGGGTTGAGGGGGCTGGTGGAGACCCAGTACTTC CASSQGLRGLVETQYF
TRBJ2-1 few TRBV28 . TGTGCCAGCAGTTTCGGTCTTGAGCAGTTCTTC CASSFGLEQFF
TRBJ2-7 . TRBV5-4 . TGTGCCAGCAGCTTAACAGGGGGAGGGATCCACGAGCAGTACTTC CASSLTGGGIHEQYF
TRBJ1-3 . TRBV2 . TGTGCCAGCAGGTTACAGGGCTCTGGAAACACCATATATTTT CASRLQGSGNTIYF
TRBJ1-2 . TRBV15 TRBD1 TGTGCCACCAGCGGGGGACAGACCTACTATGGCTACACCTTC CATSGGQTYYGYTF
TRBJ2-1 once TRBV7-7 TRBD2 TGTGCTAGCAGCTTAGGACTAGCGGGAATCAATGAGCAGTTCTTC CASSLGLAGINEQFF